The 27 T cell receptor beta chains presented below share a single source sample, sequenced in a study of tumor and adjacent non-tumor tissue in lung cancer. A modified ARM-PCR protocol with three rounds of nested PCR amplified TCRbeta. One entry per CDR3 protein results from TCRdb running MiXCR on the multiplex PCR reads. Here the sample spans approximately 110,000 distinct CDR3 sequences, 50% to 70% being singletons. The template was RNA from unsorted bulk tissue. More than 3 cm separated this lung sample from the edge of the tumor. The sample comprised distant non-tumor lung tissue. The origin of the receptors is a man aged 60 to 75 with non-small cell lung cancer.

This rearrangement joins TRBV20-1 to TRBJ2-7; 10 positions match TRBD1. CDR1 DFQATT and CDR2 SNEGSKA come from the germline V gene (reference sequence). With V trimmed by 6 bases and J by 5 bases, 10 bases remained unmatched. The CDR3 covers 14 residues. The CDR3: CSAPWGQGKDEQYF. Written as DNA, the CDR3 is TGCAGTGCACCTTGGGGACAGGGGAAGGACGAGCAGTACTTC.

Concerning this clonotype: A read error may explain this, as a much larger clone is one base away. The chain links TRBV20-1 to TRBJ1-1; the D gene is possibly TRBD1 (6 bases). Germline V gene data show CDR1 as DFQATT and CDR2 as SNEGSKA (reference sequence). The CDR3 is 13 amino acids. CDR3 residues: CSTRDPGGAEAFF. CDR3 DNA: TGCAGTACTAGAGATCCTGGGGGCGCTGAAGCTTTCTTT.

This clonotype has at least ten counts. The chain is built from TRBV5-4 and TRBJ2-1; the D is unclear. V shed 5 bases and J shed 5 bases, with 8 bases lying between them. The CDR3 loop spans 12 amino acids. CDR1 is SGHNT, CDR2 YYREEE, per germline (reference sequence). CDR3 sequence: CASSSNNNEQFF. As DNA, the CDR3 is TGTGCCAGCAGTTCCAATAACAATGAGCAGTTCTTC. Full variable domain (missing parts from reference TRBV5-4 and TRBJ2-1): ETGVTQSPTHLIKTRGQQVTLRCSSQSGHNTVSWYQQALGQGPQFIFQYYREEENGRGNFPPRFSGLQFPNYSSELNVNALELDDSALYLCASSSNNNEQFFGPGTRLTVL.

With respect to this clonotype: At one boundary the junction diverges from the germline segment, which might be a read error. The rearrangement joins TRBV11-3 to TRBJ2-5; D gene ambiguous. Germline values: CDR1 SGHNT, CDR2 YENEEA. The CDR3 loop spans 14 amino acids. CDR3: CASSLESSQETQYF. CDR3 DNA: TGTGCCAGCAGCTTAGAGTCGAGTCAAGAGACCCAGTATTTC. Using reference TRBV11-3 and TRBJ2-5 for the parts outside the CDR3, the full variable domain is EAGVVQSPRYKIIEKKQPVAFWCNPISGHNTLYWYLQNLGQGPELLIRYENEEAVDDSQLPKDRFSAERLKGVDSTLKIQPAELGDSAVYLCASSLESSQETQYFGPGTRLLVL.

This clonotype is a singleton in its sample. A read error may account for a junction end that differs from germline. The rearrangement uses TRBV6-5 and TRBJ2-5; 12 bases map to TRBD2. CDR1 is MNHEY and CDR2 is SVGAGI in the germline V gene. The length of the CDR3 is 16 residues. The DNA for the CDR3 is TGTGCCAGAAGCTACGGACTAGCGGGGAGCCAAGAGACACAGTACTTC. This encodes CARSYGLAGSQETQYF.

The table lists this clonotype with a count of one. CDR3 amino acids: CASNSEGGPTYNEQFF. CDR3 DNA sequence: TGTGCCAGCAATTCTGAGGGGGGGCCGACCTACAATGAGCAGTTCTTC. This chain connects TRBV12-3 or TRBV12-4 to TRBJ2-1; D might be TRBD2 (7 bases). This CDR3 contains 16 residues. Trimming left V 7 bases short and J 2 bases short, with 18 bases between.

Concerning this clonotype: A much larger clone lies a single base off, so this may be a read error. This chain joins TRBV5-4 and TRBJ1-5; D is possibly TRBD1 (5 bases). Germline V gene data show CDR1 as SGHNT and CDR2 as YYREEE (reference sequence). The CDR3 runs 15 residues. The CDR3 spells CASSLGGDRNQHQHF. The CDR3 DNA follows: TGTGCCAGCAGCTTGGGGGGGGACCGCAATCAGCACCAGCATTTT.

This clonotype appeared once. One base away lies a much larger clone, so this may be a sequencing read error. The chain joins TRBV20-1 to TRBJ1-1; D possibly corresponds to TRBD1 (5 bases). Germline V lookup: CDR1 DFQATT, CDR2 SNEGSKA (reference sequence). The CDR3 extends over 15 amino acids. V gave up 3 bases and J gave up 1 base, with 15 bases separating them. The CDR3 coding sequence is TGCAGTGCTAGTGATACTCAGGGAAAGAACACTGAAGCTTTCTTT. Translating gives CSASDTQGKNTEAFF.

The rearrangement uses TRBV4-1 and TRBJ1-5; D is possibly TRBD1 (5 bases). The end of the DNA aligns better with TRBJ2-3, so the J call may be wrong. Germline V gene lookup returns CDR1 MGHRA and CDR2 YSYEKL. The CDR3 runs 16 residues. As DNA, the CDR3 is TGCGCCAGCAGCCAAGACCAGGGAAATAGCAATCAGCCCCAGTATTTT. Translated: CASSQDQGNSNQPQYF.

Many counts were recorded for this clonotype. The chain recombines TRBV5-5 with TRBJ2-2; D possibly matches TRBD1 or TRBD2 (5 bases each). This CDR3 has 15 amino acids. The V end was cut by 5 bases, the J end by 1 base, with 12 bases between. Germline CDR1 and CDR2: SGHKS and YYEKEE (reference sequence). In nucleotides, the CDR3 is TGTGCCAGCAGTTACCGGGACGGGAACACCGGGGAGCTGTTTTTT. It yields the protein CASSYRDGNTGELFF.

CDR3 protein: CASSLALPGGTYNEQFF. In nucleotides, the CDR3 is TGTGCCAGCAGCTTAGCCTTACCGGGAGGCACATACAATGAGCAGTTCTTC. The chain combines TRBV7-8 with TRBJ2-1; 7 bases fit TRBD2. J lost 4 bases, V lost 0 bases, and 9 bases had no gene match. The germline V gene has CDR1 SGHVS and CDR2 FQNEAQ. This CDR3 is built from 17 residues.

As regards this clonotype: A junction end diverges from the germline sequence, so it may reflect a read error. CDR3 region: CASSSYSGRGNNNERSF. CDR3 in DNA: TGTGCGAGCAGCTCTTACAGCGGCAGGGGTAATAACAATGAGCGGTCCTTC. The V call is TRBV11-1, the J call TRBJ2-1, with a weak D call TRBD1 (6 bases). This CDR3 contains 17 residues. The germline V gene has CDR1 SGHAT and CDR2 FQDESV (reference sequence). The full variable domain, in which reference TRBV11-1 and TRBJ2-1 provide the parts outside the CDR3, is EAEVAQSPRYKITEKSQAVAFWCDPISGHATLYWYRQILGQGPELLVQFQDESVVDDSQLPKDRFSAERLKGVDSTLKIQPAELGDSAMYLCASSSYSGRGNNNERSFGPGTRLTVL.

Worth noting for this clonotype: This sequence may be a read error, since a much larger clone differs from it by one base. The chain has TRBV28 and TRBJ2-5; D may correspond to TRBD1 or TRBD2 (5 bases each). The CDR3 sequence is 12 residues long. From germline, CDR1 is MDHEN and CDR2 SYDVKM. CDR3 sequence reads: CGTVEGQTAEYF. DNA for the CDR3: TGTGGCACCGTTGAGGGGCAGACAGCGGAGTACTTC.

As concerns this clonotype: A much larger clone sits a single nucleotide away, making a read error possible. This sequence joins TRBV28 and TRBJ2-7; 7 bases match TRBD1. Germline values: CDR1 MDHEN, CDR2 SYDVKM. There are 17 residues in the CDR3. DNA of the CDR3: TGTGCCAGCAGTTTACTGCCAACAGGGGCCCCCTCCTACGATCAGTACTTC. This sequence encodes CASSLLPTGAPSYDQYF.

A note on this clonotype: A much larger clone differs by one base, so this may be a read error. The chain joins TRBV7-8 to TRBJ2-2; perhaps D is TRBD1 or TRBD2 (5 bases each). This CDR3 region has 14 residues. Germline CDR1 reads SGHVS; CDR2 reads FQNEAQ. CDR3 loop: CASSSTVNTGEQFF. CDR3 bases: TGTGCCAGCAGCTCGACAGTGAACACCGGGGAGCAGTTTTTT.

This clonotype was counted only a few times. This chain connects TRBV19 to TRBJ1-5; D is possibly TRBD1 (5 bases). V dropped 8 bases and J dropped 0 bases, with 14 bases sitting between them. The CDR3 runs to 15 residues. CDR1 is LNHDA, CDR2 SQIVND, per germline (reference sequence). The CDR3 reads CASRGGDYSNQPQHF. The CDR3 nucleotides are TGTGCCAGTCGTGGGGGGGACTATAGCAATCAGCCCCAGCATTTT.

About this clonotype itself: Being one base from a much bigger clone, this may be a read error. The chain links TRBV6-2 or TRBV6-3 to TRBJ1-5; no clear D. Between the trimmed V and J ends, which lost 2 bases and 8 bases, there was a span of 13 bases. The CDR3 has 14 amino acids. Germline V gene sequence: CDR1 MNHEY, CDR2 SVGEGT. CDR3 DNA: TGTGCCAGCAGTTACACCGGACGGGCGGAGCCCCAGCATTTT. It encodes CASSYTGRAEPQHF.

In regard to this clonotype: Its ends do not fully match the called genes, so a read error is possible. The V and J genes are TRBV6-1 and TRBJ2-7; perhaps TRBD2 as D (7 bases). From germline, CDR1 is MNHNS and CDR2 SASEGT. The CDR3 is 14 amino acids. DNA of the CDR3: TGTGTCAGCAACCTGCGGGGGCCCTCCTACGAGCAGTACTTC. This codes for CVSNLRGPSYEQYF.

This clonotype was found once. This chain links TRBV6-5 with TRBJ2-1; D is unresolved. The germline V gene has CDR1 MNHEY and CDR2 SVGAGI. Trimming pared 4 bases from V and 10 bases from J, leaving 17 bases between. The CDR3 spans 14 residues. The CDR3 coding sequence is TGTGCCAGCAGTTCGCATCCGGTGACGTCGGAGCAGTTCTTC. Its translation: CASSSHPVTSEQFF.

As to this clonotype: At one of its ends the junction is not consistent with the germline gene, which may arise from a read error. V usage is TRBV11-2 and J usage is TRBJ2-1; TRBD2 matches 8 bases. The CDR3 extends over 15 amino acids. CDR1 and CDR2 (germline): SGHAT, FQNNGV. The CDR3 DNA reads TGCGCCAGCAGCCATGGAGTAGCGGGACCTAATGAGCAGTTCTTC. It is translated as CASSHGVAGPNEQFF.

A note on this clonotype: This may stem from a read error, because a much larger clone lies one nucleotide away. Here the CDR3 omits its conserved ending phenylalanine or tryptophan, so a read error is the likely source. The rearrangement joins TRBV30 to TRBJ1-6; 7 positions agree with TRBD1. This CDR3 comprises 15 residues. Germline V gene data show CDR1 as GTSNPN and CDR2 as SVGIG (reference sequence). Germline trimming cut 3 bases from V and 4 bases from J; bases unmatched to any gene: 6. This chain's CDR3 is CAWSSGTDYNSPLHL. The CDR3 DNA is TGTGCCTGGAGCTCCGGGACAGATTATAATTCACCCCTCCACTTA.

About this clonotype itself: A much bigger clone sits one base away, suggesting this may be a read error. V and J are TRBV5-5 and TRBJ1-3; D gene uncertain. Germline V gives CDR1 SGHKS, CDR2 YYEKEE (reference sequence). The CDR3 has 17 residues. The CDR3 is CVSSLVIGRGSGNTIYF. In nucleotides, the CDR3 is TGTGTCAGCAGCTTGGTTATAGGGAGAGGGTCTGGAAACACCATATATTTT.

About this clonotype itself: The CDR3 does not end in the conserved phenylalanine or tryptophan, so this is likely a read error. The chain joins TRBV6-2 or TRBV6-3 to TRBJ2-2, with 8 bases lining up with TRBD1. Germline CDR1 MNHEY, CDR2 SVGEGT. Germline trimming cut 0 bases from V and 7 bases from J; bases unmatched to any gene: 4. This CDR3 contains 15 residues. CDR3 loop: CASSYSRGPCGELFS. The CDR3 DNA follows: TGTGCCAGCAGTTACTCCAGGGGGCCGTGCGGGGAGCTGTTTTCT.

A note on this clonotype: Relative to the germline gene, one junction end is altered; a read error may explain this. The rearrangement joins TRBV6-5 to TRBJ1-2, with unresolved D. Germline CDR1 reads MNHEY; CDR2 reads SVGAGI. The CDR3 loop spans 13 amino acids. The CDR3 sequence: CVSNPDGHGGYTF. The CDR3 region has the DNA TGTGTCAGCAATCCCGACGGGCATGGTGGCTACACCTTC.

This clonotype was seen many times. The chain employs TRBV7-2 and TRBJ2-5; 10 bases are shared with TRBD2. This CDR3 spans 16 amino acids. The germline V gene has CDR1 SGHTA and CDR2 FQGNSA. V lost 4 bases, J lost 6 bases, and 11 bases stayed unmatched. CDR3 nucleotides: TGTGCCAGCAGCTCACATGGTAGCGGGGGGCCCAAGACCCAGTACTTC. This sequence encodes CASSSHGSGGPKTQYF.

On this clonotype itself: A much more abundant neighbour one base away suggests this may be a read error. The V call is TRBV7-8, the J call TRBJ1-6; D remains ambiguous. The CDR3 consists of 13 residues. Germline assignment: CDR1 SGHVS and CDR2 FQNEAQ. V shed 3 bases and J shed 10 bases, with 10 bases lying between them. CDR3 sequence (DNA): TGTGCCAGCAGCTTGGGGTTCGAATCACCCCTCCACTTT. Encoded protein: CASSLGFESPLHF.

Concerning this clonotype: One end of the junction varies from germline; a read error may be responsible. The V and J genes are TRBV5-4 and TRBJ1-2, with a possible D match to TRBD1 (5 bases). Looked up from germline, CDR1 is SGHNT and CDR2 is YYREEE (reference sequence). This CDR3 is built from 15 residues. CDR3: CASSLRDASFRGYTF. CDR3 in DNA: TGCGCCAGCAGCTTGAGGGACGCCAGTTTTCGGGGCTACACCTTC.